This TCR beta chain emerged from a study of blood T cell repertoires in COVID-19. This clone came up a few times. Trimming cost V 2 bases and J 8 bases, with 12 bases left between them. Germline-derived CDR1 and CDR2 are SGHTA and FQGNSA. This CDR3 spans 13 amino acids. Assay: immunoSEQ multiplex PCR; the TCRdb copy retains only in-frame clones and omits some. Altogether fewer than 400,000 clones are present, approximately 89% being singletons, with the ten largest covering less than 2%. This receptor was identified in a woman in her thirties who had recovered from COVID-19. Sample: PBMCs or T cells enriched from blood (not recorded which). This chain joins TRBV7-2 and TRBJ1-1, with a possible D match to TRBD1 (6 bases). CDR3 residues: CASSLYSRGEAFF. The DNA for the CDR3 is TGTGCCAGCAGCTTATATAGCAGGGGAGAAGCTTTCTTT.